This T cell receptor (beta chain) was obtained from a study of human T cells and chemical hapten exposure. Study in general: Per-sample TCR yields varied mainly from small pooled library volume differences.

What the library attached to individual cDNA molecules were unique molecular identifiers. Per the original data handling: Samples held a median of about 94,000 TCRs, range about 23,224–700,000. MiXCR, run by TCRdb on the RACE reads, gives a single entry per CDR3 protein. What appears here as the V and J calls and clone size reflects TCRdb's work, not the paper's. The sample lists 140,000 or so distinct CDR3 sequences, around 11% occurring once. Time point: patch test 2, 6 weeks after DPC sensitization. Noted treatment: therapeutic diphenylcyclopropenone sensitization with weekly scalp DPC. Total RNA extraction was carried out from unfractionated whole blood. Per germline, CDR1 SQVTM and CDR2 ANQGSEA. CDR3 length: 17 amino acids. V gave up 3 bases and J gave up 3 bases; unmatched junction bases: 6. This clonotype was detected a few times.

This receptor was identified in a woman in her fifties or sixties with alopecia areata. Some clones in this sample may be carry-over from other donors' samples. The sample was whole blood, taken in connection with sensitization to the hapten diphenylcyclopropenone (DPC). The chain is built from TRBV29-1 and TRBJ2-3, with 16 positions matching TRBD2. CDR3 protein: CSVDVGLAGGSTDTQYF. In nucleotides, the CDR3 is TGCAGCGTTGATGTGGGACTAGCGGGAGGGAGTACAGATACGCAGTATTTT.